The clone carrying this T cell receptor beta chain has a handful of counts. Antigen unknown. Germline CDR1 reads DFQATT; CDR2 reads SNEGSKA (reference sequence). The CDR3 sequence is 12 residues long. Ranging in age from roughly 6 to 90, the donors were healthy Caucasian individuals from Russia. The data are from a study of blood T cells in healthy people across ages. Overall study findings and caveats: The long-lived group displayed more naive CD4+ cells, plus higher diversity, than the aged donors did. Shifts in expanded clonotypes may have been confounded by donor CMV status, which was unknown.

Using a J-beta primer mix together with a sample-barcoded 5' primer, a second PCR was run for roughly 6 to 12 cycles. The study obtained at least 3 million CDR3-containing paired-end reads from every sample. TCRdb analysed the 5' RACE reads with MiXCR anew, one entry per CDR3 protein. The table lists fewer than 2,000,000 distinct CDR3 sequences, around 35% of them singletons. The sequence was collected from a woman aged 25 to 39 in good health. The chain joins TRBV20-1 to TRBJ2-7; 10 bases align to TRBD1. The sequenced sample was blood. CDR3 residues: CSLGQGTHEQYF. CDR3 sequence (DNA): TGCAGCTTGGGACAGGGGACCCACGAGCAGTACTTC.